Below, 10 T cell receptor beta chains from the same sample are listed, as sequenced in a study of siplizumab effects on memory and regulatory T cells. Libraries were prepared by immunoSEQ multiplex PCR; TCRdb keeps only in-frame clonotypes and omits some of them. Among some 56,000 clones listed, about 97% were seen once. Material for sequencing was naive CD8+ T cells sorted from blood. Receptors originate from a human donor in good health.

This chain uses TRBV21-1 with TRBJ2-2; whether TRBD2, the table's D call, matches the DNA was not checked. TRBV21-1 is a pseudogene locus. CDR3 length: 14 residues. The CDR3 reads CASSKGESTGELFF. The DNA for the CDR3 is TGTGCCAGCAGCAAAGGAGAAAGCACCGGGGAGCTGTTTTTT.

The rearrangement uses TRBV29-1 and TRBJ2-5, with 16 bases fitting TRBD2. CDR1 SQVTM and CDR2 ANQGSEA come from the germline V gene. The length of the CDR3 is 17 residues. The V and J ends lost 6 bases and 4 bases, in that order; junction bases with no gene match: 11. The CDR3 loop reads CSVGTSGRADLVETQYF. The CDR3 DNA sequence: TGCAGCGTCGGGACTAGCGGGAGGGCCGATTTGGTAGAGACCCAGTACTTC.

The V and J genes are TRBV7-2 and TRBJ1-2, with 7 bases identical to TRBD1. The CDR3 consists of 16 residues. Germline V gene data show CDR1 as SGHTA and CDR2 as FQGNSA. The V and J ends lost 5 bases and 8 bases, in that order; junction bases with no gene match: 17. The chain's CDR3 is CASSVVPTGIRAGYTF. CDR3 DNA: TGTGCCAGCAGCGTGGTCCCGACAGGGATTCGCGCCGGCTACACCTTC. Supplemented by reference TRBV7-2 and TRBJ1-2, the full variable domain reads GAGVSQSPSNKVTEKGKDVELRCDPISGHTALYWYRQSLGQGLEFLIYFQGNSAPDKSGLPSDRFSAERTGGSVSTLTIQRTQQEDSAVYLCASSVVPTGIRAGYTFGSGTRLTVV.

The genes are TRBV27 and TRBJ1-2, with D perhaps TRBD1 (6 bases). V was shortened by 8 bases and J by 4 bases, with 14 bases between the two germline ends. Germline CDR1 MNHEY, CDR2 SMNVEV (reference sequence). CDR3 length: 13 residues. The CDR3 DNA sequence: TGTGCCAGCGGTCTTGGGGGCGTCTATGGCTACACCTTC. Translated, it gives CASGLGGVYGYTF.

The DNA of the CDR3 is TGTGCCAGTAGTATTTTGGCGGGAGGGGACAATGAGCAGTTCTTC. Its protein product is CASSILAGGDNEQFF. The V call is TRBV19, the J call TRBJ2-1; 9 bases are a match to TRBD2. The CDR3 sequence is 15 residues long. The V gene end was trimmed by 3 bases and the J gene end by 5 bases; junction bases not matched to a gene: 5. Germline assignment: CDR1 LNHDA and CDR2 SQIVND (reference sequence).

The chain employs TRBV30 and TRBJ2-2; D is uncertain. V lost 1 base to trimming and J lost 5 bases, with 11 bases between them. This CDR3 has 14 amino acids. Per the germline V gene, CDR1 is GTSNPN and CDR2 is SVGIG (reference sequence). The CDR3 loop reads CAWSGLDWTGELFF. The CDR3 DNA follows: TGTGCCTGGAGTGGGCTCGACTGGACCGGGGAGCTGTTTTTT.

The CDR3 loop is CASSPGTGGLGDHYNEQFF. CDR3 DNA: TGCGCCAGCAGCCCTGGGACAGGGGGGCTGGGGGACCACTACAATGAGCAGTTCTTC. This chain links TRBV4-1 with TRBJ2-1, with TRBD1 matching over 11 bases. The V and J ends lost 4 bases and 3 bases, in that order; junction bases with no gene match: 14. The CDR3 contains 19 residues. Germline V gives CDR1 MGHRA, CDR2 YSYEKL.

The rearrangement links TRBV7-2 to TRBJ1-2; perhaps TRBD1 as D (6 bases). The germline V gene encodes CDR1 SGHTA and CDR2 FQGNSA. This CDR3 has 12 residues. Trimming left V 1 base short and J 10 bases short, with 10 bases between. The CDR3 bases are TGTGCCAGCAGCTTAGATGGGGGGCTCTACACCTTC. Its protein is CASSLDGGLYTF. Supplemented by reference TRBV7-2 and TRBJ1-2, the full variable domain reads GAGVSQSPSNKVTEKGKDVELRCDPISGHTALYWYRQSLGQGLEFLIYFQGNSAPDKSGLPSDRFSAERTGGSVSTLTIQRTQQEDSAVYLCASSLDGGLYTFGSGTRLTVV.

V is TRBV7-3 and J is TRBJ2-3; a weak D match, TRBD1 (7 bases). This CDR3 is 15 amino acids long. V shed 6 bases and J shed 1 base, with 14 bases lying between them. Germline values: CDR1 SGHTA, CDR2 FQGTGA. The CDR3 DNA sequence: TGTGCCAGCAGGTCTCAGGGGGGCGGCACAGATACGCAGTATTTT. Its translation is CASRSQGGGTDTQYF.

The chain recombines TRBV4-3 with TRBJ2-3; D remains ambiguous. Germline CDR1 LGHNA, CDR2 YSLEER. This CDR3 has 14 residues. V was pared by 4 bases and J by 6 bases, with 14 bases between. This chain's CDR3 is CASSLRQFLDTQYF. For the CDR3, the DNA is TGCGCCAGCAGCCTGAGGCAGTTTTTGGATACGCAGTATTTT.